The 28 T cell receptor beta chains presented below share a single source sample, sequenced in a study of cytomegalovirus exposure and HLA in healthy donors. The study ran its PCR with 60 Vbeta and 13 Jbeta primers. Produced via immunoSEQ multiplex PCR; TCRdb's table is partial and in-frame only. This sample has around 190,000 clones, with roughly 80% found just once. Material: PBMCs. All receptors derive from a woman in her forties or fifties in good health and CMV-seronegative.

This chain links TRBV18 with TRBJ1-2, with D perhaps TRBD1 (6 bases). The V and J ends lost 4 bases and 3 bases respectively, with 15 bases between them. The CDR3 consists of 15 residues. CDR1 and CDR2 (germline): KGHSH, LQKENI. DNA of the CDR3: TGTGCCAGCTCACTAAGGAAGGGGGAAGACTATGGCTACACCTTC. Its protein is CASSLRKGEDYGYTF. Looking up the rest from reference TRBV18 and TRBJ1-2 gives the full variable domain: NAGVMQNPRHLVRRRGQEARLRCSPMKGHSHVYWYRQLPEEGLKFMVYLQKENIIDESGMPKERFSAEFPKEGPSILRIQQVVRGDSAAYFCASSLRKGEDYGYTFGSGTRLTVV.

The V call is TRBV28, the J call TRBJ2-7, with 7 nucleotides matching TRBD1. The CDR3 loop spans 13 amino acids. Germline V CDR1 and CDR2: MDHEN, SYDVKM. Trimming took 6 bases from V and 1 from J; bases not matched to a gene: 3. CDR3 protein: CASSTTGSYEQYF. The CDR3 region has the DNA TGTGCCAGCAGCACGACAGGGTCCTACGAGCAGTACTTC.

This chain uses TRBV29-1 with TRBJ1-2, with TRBD1 as a possible D gene (5 bases). The CDR3 consists of 13 residues. Germline lookup yields CDR1 SQVTM and CDR2 ANQGSEA. V was shortened by 6 bases and J by 3 bases, with 14 bases between the two germline ends. Written as DNA, the CDR3 is TGCAGCGTGGACAACGGACGGGACTATGGCTACACCTTC. Protein: CSVDNGRDYGYTF. Full variable domain (outside the CDR3, taken from reference TRBV29-1 and TRBJ1-2): SAVISQKPSRDICQRGTSLTIQCQVDSQVTMMFWYRQQPGQSLTLIATANQGSEATYESGFVIDKFPISRPNLTFSTLTVSNMSPEDSSIYLCSVDNGRDYGYTFGSGTRLTVV.

The genes are TRBV4-1 and TRBJ2-6; 9 nucleotides align to TRBD2. Unmatched junction bases numbered 12, after V lost 4 bases and J lost 2 bases. Germline V lookup: CDR1 MGHRA, CDR2 YSYEKL. The CDR3 extends over 19 amino acids. The CDR3 coding sequence is TGCGCCAGCAGCCCACCCGTAGGCGGGGGGGCCGCTGGGGCCAACGTCCTGACTTTC. This translates into CASSPPVGGGAAGANVLTF.

Concerning this clone itself: Compared with germline, one end of the junction differs, possibly owing to a read error. V and J are TRBV2 and TRBJ1-5; TRBD1 matches at 9 bases. Germline assignment: CDR1 SNHLY and CDR2 FYNNEI. The CDR3 is 14 amino acids. The CDR3 bases are TGTGCCAGCAGAGCCGGGACAGGGCGTCCGGTCGTAAATTTT. Translating gives CASRAGTGRPVVNF.

The chain links TRBV28 to TRBJ2-1; D gene ambiguous. From germline, CDR1 is MDHEN and CDR2 SYDVKM. The CDR3 contains 15 residues. V was trimmed by 4 bases and J by 3 bases, leaving 13 bases between them. CDR3 sequence (DNA): TGTGCCAGCAGTTCCGAACATACTAACTACAATGAGCAGTTCTTC. It yields the protein CASSSEHTNYNEQFF.

CDR3 sequence reads: CSVVRAGTIRGEQFF. The DNA for the CDR3 is TGCAGCGTTGTCAGGGCCGGGACAATTCGTGGGGAGCAGTTCTTC. The chain carries TRBV29-1 and TRBJ2-1; possibly TRBD1 for D (6 bases). V was shortened by 4 bases and J by 10 bases, with 23 bases between the two germline ends. The CDR3 extends over 15 amino acids. Germline V CDR1 and CDR2: SQVTM, ANQGSEA.

This rearrangement joins TRBV7-9 to TRBJ2-3; tentative D call: TRBD2 (5 bases). Trimming took 4 bases from V and 2 from J, leaving 19 bases between them. The CDR3 is made up of 17 amino acids. Per germline, CDR1 SEHNR and CDR2 FQNEAQ (reference sequence). The CDR3 here is CASSSATGILATDTQYF. The CDR3 nucleotides read TGTGCCAGCAGCTCGGCTACCGGGATCCTAGCCACAGATACGCAGTATTTT.

This chain joins TRBV5-1 and TRBJ2-1; 8 positions match TRBD2. Unmatched junction bases numbered 11, after V lost 4 bases and J lost 5 bases. Germline V gene sequence: CDR1 SGHRS, CDR2 YFSETQ. CDR3 length: 16 amino acids. CDR3 residues: CASSPTGLDINNEQFF. The DNA for the CDR3 is TGCGCCAGCAGCCCTACGGGACTAGATATAAACAATGAGCAGTTCTTC.

The chain has TRBV7-7 and TRBJ2-5; D is perhaps TRBD1 (6 bases). This CDR3 contains 13 residues. With 4 bases removed from V and 2 bases from J, the gap between germline ends came to 8 bases. Germline CDR1 is SSHAT and CDR2 is FNYEAQ (reference sequence). CDR3 nucleotide sequence: TGTGCCAGCAGCTCGGACAGACAAGAGACCCAGTACTTC. The encoded protein is CASSSDRQETQYF.

CDR3 bases: TGTGCCAGCAGTGAAGCGGGCAGCCAGTATGGCTACACCTTC. This translates into CASSEAGSQYGYTF. V gene TRBV2 combines with J gene TRBJ1-2; D is unclear. The CDR3 length is 14 residues. V gave up 0 bases and J gave up 5 bases, with 10 bases separating them. Germline V gene lookup returns CDR1 SNHLY and CDR2 FYNNEI.

V gene TRBV5-8 combines with J gene TRBJ2-7; 11 bases fit TRBD1. The V segment lost 4 bases and the J segment 10 bases; nucleotides outside the gene matches: 7. Germline lookup yields CDR1 SGHTS and CDR2 YDEGEE. This CDR3 is 13 amino acids long. The CDR3 reads CASSLPGQGAQYF. CDR3 in DNA: TGTGCCAGCAGCCTACCCGGACAGGGGGCTCAGTACTTC. The full variable domain, rest sourced from reference TRBV5-8 and TRBJ2-7, is EAGVTQSPTHLIKTRGQQATLRCSPISGHTSVYWYQQALGLGLQFLLWYDEGEERNRGNFPPRFSGRQFPNYSSELNVNALELEDSALYLCASSLPGQGAQYFGPGTRLTVT.

This clone appeared a single time. The V call is TRBV29-1, the J call TRBJ2-7; 9 bases fit TRBD1. The J segment lost 5 bases and the V segment lost 2 bases, leaving 4 bases of the junction unmatched. The CDR3 length is 13 residues. Germline assignment: CDR1 SQVTM and CDR2 ANQGSEA. The CDR3 spells CSVERQGGDEQYF. The CDR3 coding sequence is TGCAGCGTTGAAAGACAGGGGGGCGACGAGCAGTACTTC.

This chain joins TRBV18 and TRBJ2-7; perhaps TRBD1 as D (5 bases). Deletions cut 1 base from V and 2 bases from J, with 9 bases between. The germline V gene has CDR1 KGHSH and CDR2 LQKENI. CDR3 length: 14 amino acids. The CDR3 nucleotides are TGTGCCAGCTCACCACACTTAGGGGCCTACGAGCAGTACTTC. Encoded protein: CASSPHLGAYEQYF.

The rearrangement uses TRBV29-1 and TRBJ1-1; D remains unclear. Germline lookup yields CDR1 SQVTM and CDR2 ANQGSEA. The CDR3 runs 11 residues. The ends were cut back, 4 bases at V and 1 base at J, with 4 bases in the middle. CDR3 loop: CSVAQNTEAFF. The CDR3 DNA reads TGCAGCGTTGCACAGAACACTGAAGCTTTCTTT.

The V and J genes are TRBV6-5 and TRBJ1-2; the D gene is possibly TRBD1 (6 bases). Between the trimmed V and J ends, which lost 5 bases and 2 bases, there was a span of 12 bases. Germline V gene sequence: CDR1 MNHEY, CDR2 SVGAGI. The CDR3 has 14 residues. The CDR3: CASSHREQNYGYTF. DNA for the CDR3: TGTGCCAGCAGTCACAGGGAGCAAAACTATGGCTACACCTTC.

J is TRBJ1-5 and V is TRBV4-2; the D gene is possibly TRBD1 (6 bases). The germline CDR1 and CDR2 sequences are LGHNA and YNFKEQ. CDR3 length equals 18 residues. V shed 0 bases and J shed 0 bases, with 15 bases lying between them. The CDR3 DNA is TGTGCCAGCAGCCAAGACCCCAGGACAGTATTTAGCAATCAGCCCCAGCATTTT. Residues: CASSQDPRTVFSNQPQHF.

The chain employs TRBV5-1 and TRBJ2-1, with 8 bases aligning to TRBD1. The CDR3 contains 15 residues. Trimming took 6 bases from V and 6 from J; bases not matched to a gene: 11. From germline, CDR1 is SGHRS and CDR2 YFSETQ. The CDR3 DNA follows: TGCGCCAGCATGAGGCTGCAGGGGGCCCCCAATGAGCAGTTCTTC. This codes for CASMRLQGAPNEQFF.

The chain recombines TRBV5-6 with TRBJ1-3; possible D gene TRBD1, 6 bases. Looked up from germline, CDR1 is SGHDT and CDR2 is YYEEEE. The CDR3 is 15 residues long. Trimming took 3 bases from V and 4 from J, leaving 14 bases between them. The DNA of the CDR3 is TGTGCCAGCAGCTCCTATGACAGGATCGGAAACACCATATATTTT. Its protein is CASSSYDRIGNTIYF.

The chain combines TRBV5-8 with TRBJ2-2; the D gene is possibly TRBD2 (6 bases). This CDR3 contains 16 residues. Trimming stripped 0 bases from V and 5 bases from J, with 14 bases between. Germline values: CDR1 SGHTS, CDR2 YDEGEE. This CDR3 is CASSLEGTAGTGELFF. CDR3 bases: TGTGCCAGCAGCTTGGAAGGGACGGCGGGGACCGGGGAGCTGTTTTTT. The full variable domain, in which reference TRBV5-8 and TRBJ2-2 provide the parts outside the CDR3, is EAGVTQSPTHLIKTRGQQATLRCSPISGHTSVYWYQQALGLGLQFLLWYDEGEERNRGNFPPRFSGRQFPNYSSELNVNALELEDSALYLCASSLEGTAGTGELFFGEGSRLTVL.

The chain links TRBV7-9 to TRBJ2-3, with TRBD2 identical over 7 bases. Germline CDR1 is SEHNR and CDR2 is FQNEAQ (reference sequence). Trimming at V came to 7 bases and at J to 6 bases, leaving 13 bases not matched to a gene. The CDR3 is made up of 15 amino acids. The CDR3 DNA is TGTGCCAGCAAGAGGAGTGAGGGAGGGTCGGATACGCAGTATTTT. This translates into CASKRSEGGSDTQYF.

The chain carries TRBV7-2 and TRBJ2-3; the match to TRBD1 covers 8 bases. Germline CDR1 is SGHTA and CDR2 is FQGNSA. V lost 1 base to trimming and J lost 1 base; unmatched junction nucleotides: 7. This CDR3 has 17 amino acids. This CDR3 is CASSLVIGTGGTDTQYF. Written as DNA, the CDR3 is TGTGCCAGCAGCTTAGTCATCGGGACAGGCGGCACAGATACGCAGTATTTT.

The V and J genes are TRBV15 and TRBJ2-6, with 8 nucleotides matching TRBD1. The CDR3 has 16 residues. CDR1 LNHNV and CDR2 YYDKDF come from the germline V gene (reference sequence). V lost 6 bases to trimming and J lost 0 bases; unmatched junction nucleotides: 4. CDR3 nucleotide sequence: TGTGCCACCAGTAGGGACAGGAGCTCTGGGGCCAACGTCCTGACTTTC. This encodes CATSRDRSSGANVLTF.

The chain recombines TRBV10-3 with TRBJ2-1; a weak D match, TRBD1 (6 bases). Germline V CDR1 and CDR2: ENHRY, SYGVKD. This CDR3 spans 15 amino acids. With 2 bases removed from V and 2 bases from J, the gap between germline ends came to 10 bases. The DNA of the CDR3 is TGTGCCATCAGTGAGAGGGACACGACCTACAATGAGCAGTTCTTC. Protein sequence: CAISERDTTYNEQFF.

V and J are TRBV4-2 and TRBJ1-5; the D gene is possibly TRBD1 (5 bases). Trimming stripped 1 base from V and 5 bases from J, with 15 bases between. The CDR3 is 16 residues long. CDR1 is LGHNA, CDR2 YNFKEQ, per germline. The CDR3 reads CASSQGRQGWDQPQHF. DNA of the CDR3: TGTGCCAGCAGCCAAGGACGGCAGGGCTGGGATCAGCCCCAGCATTTT.

In the case of this clone: The germline gene is not matched at one end of the junction; a read error may be the cause. The chain recombines TRBV7-9 with TRBJ2-5, with TRBD1 matching 7 bases. The CDR3 spans 13 residues. CDR1 and CDR2 (germline): SEHNR, FQNEAQ (reference sequence). As DNA, the CDR3 is TGTTCCAGCAGCCCCCAGGGGGAAGAGACCCAGTACTTC. Its protein product is CSSSPQGEETQYF.

This clone was picked up a small number of times. The rearrangement joins TRBV7-2 to TRBJ1-5; 7 positions match TRBD1. J lost 4 bases, V lost 5 bases, and 5 bases had no gene match. CDR3 length: 14 amino acids. Germline CDR1 and CDR2: SGHTA and FQGNSA. CDR3 residues: CASSPGTANQPQHF. The DNA of the CDR3 is TGTGCCAGCAGCCCAGGGACAGCTAATCAGCCCCAGCATTTT.

The rearrangement links TRBV5-6 to TRBJ1-5, with D uncertain. V lost 4 bases and J 5 bases, leaving 10 bases between the germline ends. Germline-derived CDR1 and CDR2 are SGHDT and YYEEEE. The CDR3 totals 13 residues. The CDR3 DNA follows: TGTGCCAGCAGCCGGGAGTTCGATCAGCCCCAGCATTTT. Protein: CASSREFDQPQHF.